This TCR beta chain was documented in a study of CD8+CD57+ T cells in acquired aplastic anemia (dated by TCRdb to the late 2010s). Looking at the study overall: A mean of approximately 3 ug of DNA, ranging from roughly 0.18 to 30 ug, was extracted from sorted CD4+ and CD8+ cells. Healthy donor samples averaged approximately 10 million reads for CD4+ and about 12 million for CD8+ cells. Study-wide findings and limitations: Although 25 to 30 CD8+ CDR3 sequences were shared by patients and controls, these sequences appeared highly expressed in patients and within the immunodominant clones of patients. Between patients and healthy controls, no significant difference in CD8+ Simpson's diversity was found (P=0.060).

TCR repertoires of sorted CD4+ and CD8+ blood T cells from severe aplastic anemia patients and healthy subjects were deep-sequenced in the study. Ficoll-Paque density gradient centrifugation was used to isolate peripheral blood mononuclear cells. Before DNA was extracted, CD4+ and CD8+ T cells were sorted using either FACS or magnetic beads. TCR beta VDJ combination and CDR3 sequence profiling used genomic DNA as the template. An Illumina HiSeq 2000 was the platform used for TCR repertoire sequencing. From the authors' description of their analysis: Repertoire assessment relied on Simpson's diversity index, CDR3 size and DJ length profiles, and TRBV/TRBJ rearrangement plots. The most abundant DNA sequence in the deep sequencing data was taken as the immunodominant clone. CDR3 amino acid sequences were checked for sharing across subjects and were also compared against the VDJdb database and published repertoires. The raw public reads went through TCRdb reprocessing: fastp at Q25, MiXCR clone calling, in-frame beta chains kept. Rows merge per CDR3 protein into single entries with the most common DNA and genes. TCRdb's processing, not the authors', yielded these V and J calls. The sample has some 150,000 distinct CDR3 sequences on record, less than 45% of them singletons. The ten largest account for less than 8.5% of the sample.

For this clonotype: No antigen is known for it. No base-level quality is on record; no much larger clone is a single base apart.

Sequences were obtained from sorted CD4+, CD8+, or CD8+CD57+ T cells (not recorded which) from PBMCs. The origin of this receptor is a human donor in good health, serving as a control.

The sequenced DNA: TGCAGTGCTAGAGATCCCAGCTCTGGAAACACCATATATTTT. This is translated as CSARDPSSGNTIYF. The rearranged chain carries TRBV20-1 and TRBJ1-3; no D gene can be assigned with confidence. From a lookup of the germline V gene (reference sequence), CDR1 and CDR2 are DFQATT and SNEGSKA. The CDR3 covers 14 residues, taking in both the cysteine and the phenylalanine. The sequence is cut down to CDR3 DNA, 42 bases in frame from base 1. The V end loses 0 bases and the J end loses 0 bases, and a stretch of 6 bases separates them.